This record covers a single T cell receptor (beta chain). The sample belongs to a study of blood T cell repertoires in COVID-19. Looked up from germline, CDR1 is MNHEY and CDR2 is SMNVEV (reference sequence). V lost 7 bases to trimming and J lost 1 base; unmatched junction nucleotides: 8. CDR3 size: 17 residues. Original data processing: Cell counts per sample came from amplifying reference gene primers. Assay: immunoSEQ multiplex PCR; the TCRdb copy retains only in-frame clones and omits some. The V and J calls and clone size were taken over from that table, and D and trimming were inferred from the DNA. The sample records over 120,000 clones, 70% to 80% being singletons.

The chain uses TRBV27 and TRBJ2-3; 13 positions agree with TRBD2. The specimen sequenced was peripheral blood. The source of this sequence is a woman of 80 years or more with active or convalescent COVID-19. CDR3 amino acids: CASTETSGGSRTDTQYF. CDR3 nucleotides: TGTGCCAGCACGGAGACTAGCGGGGGGTCCCGCACAGATACGCAGTATTTT.